These 21 T cell receptor beta chains were all obtained from the same sample, sequenced in a study of blood T cells in healthy people across ages. PCR was performed a second time for 7 to 11 cycles using a sample-barcoded 5' primer and a J-beta primer mix. TCRdb passed the 5' RACE reads through MiXCR, listing each CDR3 protein once. Among hundreds of thousands of distinct CDR3 sequences listed, roughly 47% were seen once. The material sequenced was blood. Receptor source: a woman in her fifties or sixties in good health.

The chain uses TRBV10-1 and TRBJ2-1; TRBD1 matches at 9 bases. Germline CDR1 reads WNHNN; CDR2 reads SYGVQD (reference sequence). This CDR3 has 15 residues. V shed 3 bases, J shed 6 bases, and the junction held 6 bases outside the gene matches. DNA for the CDR3: TGCGCCAGCAGTGATTTCTACAGGGGGCCCAATGAGCAGTTCTTC. It translates to CASSDFYRGPNEQFF.

The rearrangement joins TRBV18 to TRBJ1-2; 7 bases fit TRBD1. Germline loops: CDR1 KGHSH, CDR2 LQKENI. The CDR3 consists of 18 residues. After removal of 2 bases from V and 3 bases from J, the junction contained 15 bases not matched to a gene. The CDR3 bases are TGTGCCAGCTCACCAGGCCCAGGAGAGAGGGGGCGAGACTATGGCTACACCTTC. It specifies CASSPGPGERGRDYGYTF.

There are many counts of this clonotype. Here the CDR3 reads CSASVGSRGSNEQFF. The CDR3 nucleotides read TGCAGTGCTAGTGTGGGGTCCCGGGGTTCCAATGAGCAGTTCTTC. The V gene is TRBV20-1, the J gene TRBJ2-1; D is perhaps TRBD2 (5 bases). The CDR3 is made up of 15 amino acids. Germline V gene sequence: CDR1 DFQATT, CDR2 SNEGSKA (reference sequence). V dropped 3 bases and J dropped 6 bases, with 18 bases sitting between them.

The CDR3 loop reads CASFPRGSPLHF. The CDR3 nucleotides read TGTGCCAGCTTCCCCAGGGGATCACCCCTCCACTTT. This chain connects TRBV28 to TRBJ1-6; D might be TRBD1 (6 bases). V lost 8 bases and J lost 10, with 12 bases in between. CDR1 is MDHEN, CDR2 SYDVKM, per germline. The CDR3 runs to 12 residues.

The sample holds a few counts of this clonotype. The V call is TRBV12-3 or TRBV12-4, the J call TRBJ1-2, with a tentative D call TRBD1 (5 bases). CDR3 length: 13 residues. The V end lost 6 bases, the J end lost 3 bases, and 11 bases lay between the germline ends. CDR3 DNA: TGTGCCAGCAGCTCGGGGCCAGACTATGGCTACACCTTC. It encodes CASSSGPDYGYTF.

This clonotype was picked up a small number of times. The rearrangement uses TRBV11-2 and TRBJ2-3; D is undetermined. Trimming cost V 0 bases and J 4 bases, with 5 bases left between them. This CDR3 comprises 13 residues. Looked up from germline, CDR1 is SGHAT and CDR2 is FQNNGV. In DNA, the CDR3 is TGTGCCAGCAGCTTAGACGCGGCAGATACGCAGTATTTT. Translation gives CASSLDAADTQYF. The full variable domain, in which reference TRBV11-2 and TRBJ2-3 provide the parts outside the CDR3, is EAGVAQSPRYKIIEKRQSVAFWCNPISGHATLYWYQQILGQGPKLLIQFQNNGVVDDSQLPKDRFSAERLKGVDSTLKIQPAKLEDSAVYLCASSLDAADTQYFGPGTRLTVL.

This clonotype is a singleton in its sample. This chain uses TRBV24-1 with TRBJ2-1, with 8 bases lining up with TRBD2. CDR3 length equals 13 residues. Germline CDR1 and CDR2: KGHDR and SFDVKD. The junction had 5 bases not matched to a gene; V was cut back by 5 bases and J by 9 bases. The CDR3 spells CATSAGGRAEQFF. For the CDR3, the DNA is TGTGCCACCAGTGCGGGAGGGCGGGCTGAGCAGTTCTTC.

This clonotype has only one observation. This chain connects TRBV20-1 to TRBJ1-1; D uncertain. This CDR3 has 13 residues. Trimming pared 6 bases from V and 4 bases from J, leaving 15 bases between. Germline values: CDR1 DFQATT, CDR2 SNEGSKA (reference sequence). CDR3 in DNA: TGCAGTGCCCCCGGGAGGGCGCTCACTGAAGCTTTCTTT. It yields the protein CSAPGRALTEAFF.

This clonotype was picked up many times. The V and J genes are TRBV14 and TRBJ1-4; D remains ambiguous. Trimming removed 4 bases from V and 0 bases from J, with 6 bases in between. This CDR3 is built from 14 residues. The germline V gene encodes CDR1 SGHDN and CDR2 FVKESK. CDR3 nucleotide sequence: TGTGCCAGCAGCCCCCGGGCAACTAATGAAAAACTGTTTTTT. Its protein is CASSPRATNEKLFF.

This clonotype has just a few counts. This chain joins TRBV7-2 and TRBJ1-5; D is ambiguous. Germline CDR1 and CDR2: SGHTA and FQGNSA. Deletions cut 0 bases from V and 3 bases from J, with 12 bases between. The CDR3 is 16 amino acids. The CDR3 DNA reads TGTGCCAGCAGCTTAGCCCCCGGCACCCACAATCAGCCCCAGCATTTT. Protein product: CASSLAPGTHNQPQHF.

This chain uses TRBV20-1 with TRBJ2-4; either TRBD1 or TRBD2 may supply D (5 bases each). V was shortened by 1 base and J by 1 base, with 11 bases between the two germline ends. The germline CDR1 and CDR2 sequences are DFQATT and SNEGSKA (reference sequence). The CDR3 sequence is 15 residues long. CDR3 in amino acids: CSARGGSLAKNIQYF. The CDR3 nucleotides are TGCAGTGCTAGAGGGGGGAGCCTGGCCAAAAACATTCAGTACTTC.

This clonotype was seen at least ten times. The chain carries TRBV20-1 and TRBJ2-7; 10 positions agree with TRBD2. Germline CDR1 reads DFQATT; CDR2 reads SNEGSKA (reference sequence). This CDR3 region has 17 residues. V lost 5 bases, J lost 0 bases, and 13 bases stayed unmatched. The CDR3 loop is CSALGTLAGYSSYEQYF. Here the CDR3 DNA reads TGCAGTGCTCTCGGGACACTAGCGGGATATAGCTCCTACGAGCAGTACTTC.

J is TRBJ2-5 and V is TRBV7-6; D might be TRBD1 (6 bases). Trimming removed 3 bases from V and 1 base from J, with 12 bases in between. Germline CDR1 is SGHVS and CDR2 is FNYEAQ. CDR3 length equals 15 residues. This chain's CDR3 is CASSFGQTIQETQYF. The DNA for the CDR3 is TGTGCCAGCAGCTTCGGACAGACTATCCAAGAGACCCAGTACTTC.

This clonotype was seen a handful of times. V usage is TRBV20-1 and J usage is TRBJ2-7, with 11 bases lining up with TRBD2. This CDR3 has 14 residues. CDR1 DFQATT and CDR2 SNEGSKA come from the germline V gene (reference sequence). Trimming took 3 bases from V and 3 from J; bases not matched to a gene: 4. The CDR3 loop reads CSASQGLAVYEQYF. The CDR3 nucleotides read TGCAGTGCTAGTCAGGGACTAGCGGTCTACGAGCAGTACTTC.

A few counts support this clonotype. Being one base from a much bigger clone, this may be a read error. The chain uses TRBV29-1 and TRBJ2-1; D perhaps matches TRBD2 (6 bases). The better agreement between TRBJ2-7 and the DNA end casts doubt on the J call. The CDR3 sequence is 16 residues long. Germline CDR1 SQVTM, CDR2 ANQGSEA. Here the CDR3 reads CSVEGGLAHIYNEQYF. DNA for the CDR3: TGCAGCGTTGAGGGTGGCCTAGCGCACATTTACAATGAGCAGTACTTC.

This clonotype was seen a few times. The chain uses TRBV20-1 and TRBJ2-1; 7 bases are a match to TRBD2. Germline CDR1 DFQATT, CDR2 SNEGSKA (reference sequence). The CDR3 loop spans 13 amino acids. V trimming: 6 bases; J trimming: 7 bases; junction bases outside the gene matches: 9. The CDR3 here is CSAWRTGGNEQFF. The CDR3 DNA follows: TGCAGTGCGTGGCGGACGGGAGGAAATGAGCAGTTCTTC.

The chain employs TRBV30 and TRBJ1-2; D gene ambiguous. V shed 0 bases and J shed 8 bases, with 13 bases lying between them. CDR1 and CDR2 (germline): GTSNPN, SVGIG (reference sequence). The CDR3 sequence is 13 residues long. CDR3 nucleotide sequence: TGTGCCTGGAGTGTAATACTGGCAGGAGGCTACACCTTC. It codes for CAWSVILAGGYTF.

This clonotype has a single count. The gene calls are TRBV20-1 and TRBJ2-3; 7 positions agree with TRBD2. After removal of 1 base from V and 2 bases from J, the junction contained 12 bases not matched to a gene. Germline V CDR1 and CDR2: DFQATT, SNEGSKA (reference sequence). The CDR3 has 17 amino acids. CDR3 amino acids: CSARGIGLDFITDTQYF. DNA of the CDR3: TGCAGTGCTAGAGGTATCGGACTAGACTTTATCACAGATACGCAGTATTTT.

The V gene is TRBV20-1, the J gene TRBJ2-2, with D possibly TRBD2 on 5 matching bases. The CDR3 sequence is 16 residues long. V lost 1 base and J 0 bases, leaving 12 bases between the germline ends. In germline, CDR1 is DFQATT, CDR2 SNEGSKA (reference sequence). The chain's CDR3 is CSARALLVSNTGELFF. The CDR3 nucleotides are TGCAGTGCTAGAGCCTTACTAGTTTCGAACACCGGGGAGCTGTTTTTT.

The chain is built from TRBV2 and TRBJ2-1; weak D call: TRBD1 (5 bases). This CDR3 is built from 12 residues. V was shortened by 4 bases and J by 12 bases, with 13 bases between the two germline ends. Germline V gene sequence: CDR1 SNHLY, CDR2 FYNNEI. CDR3 DNA sequence: TGTGCCAGCAGTGGACAAGGACATCTGCAGTTCTTC. It codes for CASSGQGHLQFF.

This clonotype showed up just a few times. V usage is TRBV6-2 or TRBV6-3 and J usage is TRBJ2-7; TRBD2 aligns across 7 bases. From germline, CDR1 is MNHEY and CDR2 SVGEGT. The V segment lost 8 bases and the J segment 7 bases; nucleotides outside the gene matches: 17. CDR3 length: 15 residues. In nucleotides, the CDR3 is TGTGCCAGCTGGTCCGGTCGAGCGGGACTGGAAGAGCAGTACTTC. It yields the protein CASWSGRAGLEEQYF.